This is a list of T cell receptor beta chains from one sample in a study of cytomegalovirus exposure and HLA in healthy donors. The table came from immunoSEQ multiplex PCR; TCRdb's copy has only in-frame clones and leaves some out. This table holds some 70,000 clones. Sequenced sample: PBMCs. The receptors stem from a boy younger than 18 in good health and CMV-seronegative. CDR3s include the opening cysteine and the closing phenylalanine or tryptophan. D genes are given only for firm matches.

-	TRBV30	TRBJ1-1	TGTGCCTGGAGTCCCTCCCTAGACACTGAAGCTTTCTTT	CAWSPSLDTEAFF
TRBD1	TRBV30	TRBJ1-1	TGTGCCGGGAGTAGGGCCGAGACAGGGGGCACTGAAGCTTTCTTT	CAGSRAETGGTEAFF
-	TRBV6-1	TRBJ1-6	TGTGCCAGCAGTGAAGGGGCAGAGAGCTCCTATAATTCACCCCTCCCCTTT	CASSEGAESSYNSPLPF
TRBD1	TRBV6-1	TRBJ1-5	TGTGCCAGCAGCGGACAGGGCGGGATCAGGGCCCAGCATTTT	CASSGQGGIRAQHF
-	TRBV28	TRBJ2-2	TGTGCCAGCTGCTACAGGTCATCCACCGGGGAGCTGTTTTTT	CASCYRSSTGELFF
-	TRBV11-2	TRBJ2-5	TGTGCCAGCAGCTTAAGCGGATCCTCGGAGGAGACCCAGTACTTC	CASSLSGSSEETQYF
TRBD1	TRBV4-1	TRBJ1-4	TGCGCCAGCAGCCAAGGAGGGGGCTCTAATGAAAAACTGTTTTTT	CASSQGGGSNEKLFF
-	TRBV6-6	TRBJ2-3	TGTGCCAGCAGTTCCCCCCAGGGCACAGATACGCAGTATTTT	CASSSPQGTDTQYF
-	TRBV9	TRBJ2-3	TGTGCCAGCAGCGAGGAGAAGACAGATACGCAGTATTTT	CASSEEKTDTQYF
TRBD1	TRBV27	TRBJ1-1	TGTGCCAGCAGTCCAGGACACCCACAGGGGGCTTTCTTT	CASSPGHPQGAFF
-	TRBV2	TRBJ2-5	TGTGCCAGCAGTGAATTCCCGGAGACCCAGTACTTC	CASSEFPETQYF
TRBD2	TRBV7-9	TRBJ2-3	TGTGCCGGCGCAGCGGGAGGTGTAGATACGCAGTATTTT	CAGAAGGVDTQYF
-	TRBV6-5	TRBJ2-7	TGTGCCAGCGGTAAGAACAGGGCGAAGACCTACGAGCAGTACTTC	CASGKNRAKTYEQYF
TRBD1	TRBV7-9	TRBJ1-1	TGTGCCAGCAGGACAGGGGGCTTGGAGAACACTGAAGCTTTCTTT	CASRTGGLENTEAFF
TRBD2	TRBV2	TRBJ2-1	TGTGCCAGCAGACGGGCTAGCGGCTCCTACAATGAGCAGTTCTTC	CASRRASGSYNEQFF
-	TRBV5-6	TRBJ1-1	TGTGCCAGCAGCATTCAGGGGAAACTGGTCACTGAAGCTTTCTTT	CASSIQGKLVTEAFF
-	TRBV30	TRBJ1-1	TGTGCCCGGAGCCAAGGGGCTGAAGCTTTCTTT	CARSQGAEAFF
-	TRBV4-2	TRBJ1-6	TGTGCCAGCAGCCAAGCGGGGATCTATAATTCACCCCTCCACTTT	CASSQAGIYNSPLHF
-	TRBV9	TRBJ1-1	TGTGCCAGCAGCGTAGCTGTTGCGGACACTGAAGCTTTCTTT	CASSVAVADTEAFF
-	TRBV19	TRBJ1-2	TGTGCCAGTAGTATCGGGATCACGAAAGCTAACTATGGCTACACCTTC	CASSIGITKANYGYTF
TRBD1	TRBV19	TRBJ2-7	TGTGCCAGTAGTCCCTGGCGACCGGGACAGGGGGCCTACGAGCAGTACTTC	CASSPWRPGQGAYEQYF
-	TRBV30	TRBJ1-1	TGTGCCTGGAAGTCGGGGGTCACTGAAGCTTTCTTT	CAWKSGVTEAFF
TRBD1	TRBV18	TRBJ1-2	TGTGCCAGCTCACCTACAGGGACAGGGGGACCGAATGACTATGGCTACACCTTC	CASSPTGTGGPNDYGYTF
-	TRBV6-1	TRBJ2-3	TGTGCCAGCAGTGAAACTAGGGGGGGGGCAGATACGCAGTATTTT	CASSETRGGADTQYF
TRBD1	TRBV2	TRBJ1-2	TGTGCCAGCAGTGAGACAGGGGGCTATGGCTACACCTTC	CASSETGGYGYTF